One T cell receptor beta chain is described in this entry. These data belong to a study of identifying expanded T cells in peripheral blood. TCRdb's copy holds only in-frame clones and misses some; the assay was immunoSEQ multiplex PCR. The sample lists more than 85,000 clones, about 87% occurring once. Per the germline V gene, CDR1 is DFQATT and CDR2 is SNEGSKA (reference sequence). This CDR3 region has 11 residues. Unmatched junction bases numbered 1, after V lost 5 bases and J lost 4 bases. Sequenced material: blood. The sequence was obtained from a person aged 18 to 75 in good health. The J gene is TRBJ1-2, the V gene TRBV20-1; TRBD1 agrees at 7 bases. As DNA, the CDR3 is TGCAGTGCTTGGGACAGCTATGGCTACACCTTC. Residues: CSAWDSYGYTF.